The T cell receptor beta chain described here comes from a study of OX40 agonist ivuxolimab in advanced cancers. Study background: Of the participants, 40% to 50% had some prior anti-PD-1, anti-PD-L1 or anti-CTLA-4 therapy, which was allowed.

The study, taken as a whole, reports: Researchers report that CD8+ T cells had, on average, more expanded clones than CD4+. With doses of 0.1 to 3.0 mg/kg, CD4+ and CD8+ blood T cells had undergone clonal expansion by week 6.

To note about this clone: The antigen remains undetermined.

Clones were read by immunoSEQ multiplex PCR, and TCRdb kept only the in-frame ones, dropping some. Of approximately 70,000 clones in the sample, about 85% are singletons; the top ten hold 0.83%. This TCR derives from an adult with an advanced solid tumor such as melanoma, head and neck, liver or kidney cancer. The specimen was CD4+ or CD8+ T cells sorted from blood, collected in a trial of the OX40 agonist ivuxolimab.

CDR3: CASSLGTGGPYGYTF. The CDR3 DNA sequence: TGTGCCAGCAGCTTAGGGACAGGGGGCCCCTATGGCTACACCTTC. V is TRBV7-2 and J is TRBJ1-2, with 11 positions matching TRBD1. This CDR3 region has 15 residues. The trim removed 1 base at V and 4 bases at J, leaving 2 bases unmatched. Germline CDR1 is SGHTA and CDR2 is FQGNSA. Combining the CDR3 with reference TRBV7-2 and TRBJ1-2 gives the whole variable domain GAGVSQSPSNKVTEKGKDVELRCDPISGHTALYWYRQSLGQGLEFLIYFQGNSAPDKSGLPSDRFSAERTGGSVSTLTIQRTQQEDSAVYLCASSLGTGGPYGYTFGSGTRLTVV.